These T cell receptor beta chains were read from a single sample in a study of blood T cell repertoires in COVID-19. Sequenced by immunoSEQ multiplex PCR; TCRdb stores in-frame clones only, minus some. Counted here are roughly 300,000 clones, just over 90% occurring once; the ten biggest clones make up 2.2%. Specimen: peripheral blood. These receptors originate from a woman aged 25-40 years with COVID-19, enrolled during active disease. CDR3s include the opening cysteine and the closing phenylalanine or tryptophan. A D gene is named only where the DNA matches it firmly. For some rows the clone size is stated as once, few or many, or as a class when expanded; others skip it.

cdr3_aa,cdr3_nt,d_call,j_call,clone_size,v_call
CASSLAGNYGYTF,TGTGCCAGCAGCTTGGCAGGGAACTATGGCTACACCTTC,NA,TRBJ1-2,once,TRBV5-6
CASSVLLAGGPNTQYF,TGTGCCAGCAGTGTATTACTAGCGGGAGGGCCGAATACGCAGTATTTT,TRBD2,TRBJ2-3,NA,TRBV2
CASTFSGTVNTEAFF,TGTGCCAGCACCTTTAGCGGGACTGTGAACACTGAAGCTTTCTTT,NA,TRBJ1-1,NA,TRBV3-1/TRBV3-2
CASSVVVTGSLNEQFF,TGTGCCAGCAGCGTAGTGGTGACAGGGAGCTTGAATGAGCAGTTCTTC,TRBD1,TRBJ2-1,NA,TRBV9
CASNPYGGSSYNEQFF,TGTGCCAGCAACCCTTATGGGGGGAGCTCCTACAATGAGCAGTTCTTC,NA,TRBJ2-1,NA,TRBV5-6
CASGRFTDTQYF,TGTGCCAGTGGGAGGTTTACAGATACGCAGTATTTT,NA,TRBJ2-3,NA,TRBV19
CASSPAGDGYTF,TGTGCCAGCTCACCGGCGGGAGATGGCTACACCTTC,NA,TRBJ1-2,NA,TRBV18
CASSLGGYNEQFF,TGTGCCAGCAGTTTAGGAGGGTACAATGAGCAGTTCTTC,NA,TRBJ2-1,NA,TRBV12-3/TRBV12-4
CASSLGQGSTDTQYF,TGTGCCAGCAGCTTGGGACAGGGGAGCACAGATACGCAGTATTTT,TRBD1,TRBJ2-3,NA,TRBV5-6
CASTEGAVYGYTF,TGTGCCAGCACGGAGGGGGCTGTCTATGGCTACACCTTC,TRBD1,TRBJ1-2,NA,TRBV28
CAISESNTGLNTEAFF,TGTGCCATCAGTGAGTCGAACACAGGACTGAACACTGAAGCTTTCTTT,NA,TRBJ1-1,NA,TRBV10-3
CASSIVQSSNQPQHF,TGTGCCAGTAGTATTGTACAAAGTAGCAATCAGCCCCAGCATTTT,NA,TRBJ1-5,NA,TRBV19
CASSLAVYGYTF,TGTGCCAGCAGTTTGGCCGTATATGGCTACACCTTC,NA,TRBJ1-2,once,TRBV28
CASDGQSGDYGYTF,TGTGCCAGTGACGGACAGAGCGGGGACTATGGCTACACCTTC,NA,TRBJ1-2,NA,TRBV19
CASRQQGPPTLNTEAFF,TGTGCCAGCAGGCAACAGGGGCCGCCTACGTTGAACACTGAAGCTTTCTTT,TRBD1,TRBJ1-1,NA,TRBV2
CASSQWAGTGNTIYF,TGTGCCAGCAGCCAATGGGCAGGGACAGGAAACACCATATATTTT,NA,TRBJ1-3,NA,TRBV3-1/TRBV3-2
CAWSTPDRGQVKFQPQHF,TGTGCCTGGAGTACCCCGGACAGGGGGCAAGTTAAATTCCAGCCCCAGCATTTT,TRBD1,TRBJ1-5,NA,TRBV30
CASNPSGTRSSYNEQFF,TGTGCCAGCAACCCTAGCGGGACCAGAAGCTCCTACAATGAGCAGTTCTTC,TRBD2,TRBJ2-1,NA,TRBV2
CASTINRGNTEAFF,TGTGCCAGCACCATAAACCGGGGGAACACTGAAGCTTTCTTT,NA,TRBJ1-1,once,TRBV2
CASSQDHGSPLHF,TGTGCCAGCAGCCAAGATCACGGGTCACCCCTCCACTTT,NA,TRBJ1-6,NA,TRBV3-1/TRBV3-2
CASSLEAWGGYTF,TGTGCCAGCAGCTTAGAGGCATGGGGCGGCTACACCTTC,NA,TRBJ1-2,NA,TRBV7-8
CASSGLGLSSYNSPLHF,TGTGCCAGCAGTGGGCTGGGGCTTAGCTCCTATAATTCACCCCTCCACTTT,NA,TRBJ1-6,NA,TRBV28
CASSGTGNTIYF,TGTGCCAGTAGCGGGACTGGAAACACCATATATTTT,NA,TRBJ1-3,NA,TRBV19
CASSYWPSGNTGELFF,TGTGCCAGCAGTTACTGGCCAAGCGGGAACACCGGGGAGCTGTTTTTT,NA,TRBJ2-2,NA,TRBV6-2/TRBV6-3
CASSALLQGADEQFF,TGTGCCAGCAGTGCCCTCTTACAGGGGGCAGATGAGCAGTTCTTC,TRBD1,TRBJ2-1,NA,TRBV6-4
CASSSPRGLSYEQYF,TGTGCCAGCAGTTCACCCAGGGGGCTCTCCTACGAGCAGTACTTC,TRBD1,TRBJ2-7,NA,TRBV7-9
CASTFPAGGTGELFF,TGTGCCAGTACTTTCCCAGCGGGAGGCACCGGGGAGCTGTTTTTT,TRBD2,TRBJ2-2,NA,TRBV19
CAISESGQGPYEQYF,TGTGCCATCAGTGAGTCGGGACAGGGCCCCTACGAGCAGTACTTC,TRBD1,TRBJ2-7,NA,TRBV10-3
CASSSGQTPGGANVLTF,TGTGCCAGCAGCTCTGGACAGACGCCCGGGGGGGCCAACGTCCTGACTTTC,NA,TRBJ2-6,NA,TRBV4-2
CASSQGQGAGGYTF,TGTGCCAGCAGCCAGGGACAGGGGGCGGGCGGCTACACCTTC,TRBD1,TRBJ1-2,NA,TRBV3-1/TRBV3-2
CASSLSLRVQPQHF,TGTGCCAGCAGTTTATCCTTGAGGGTACAGCCCCAGCATTTT,NA,TRBJ1-5,NA,TRBV28
CASSLGRDEAFF,TGCGCCAGCAGCTTGGGCAGGGATGAAGCTTTCTTT,NA,TRBJ1-1,few,TRBV5-1
CASSTRTGGGQPQHF,TGTGCCAGCAGTACTCGGACAGGGGGCGGGCAGCCCCAGCATTTT,TRBD1,TRBJ1-5,once,TRBV2
CASSPDRVEEKLFF,TGCGCCAGCAGCCCGGACAGGGTGGAGGAAAAACTGTTTTTT,TRBD1,TRBJ1-4,NA,TRBV5-1
CASNSPRSTDTQYF,TGTGCCAGTAATAGCCCCCGTAGCACAGATACGCAGTATTTT,NA,TRBJ2-3,NA,TRBV19
CASSKTPLLGAREKLFF,TGTGCCAGCAGCAAAACTCCACTCTTGGGGGCTCGAGAAAAACTGTTTTTT,NA,TRBJ1-4,NA,TRBV21-1
CASSSGRGETQYF,TGTGCCAGCAGCTCCGGGAGGGGGGAGACCCAGTACTTC,TRBD2,TRBJ2-5,few,TRBV5-6
CASIPQGVMSYEQYF,TGTGCCAGCATACCACAGGGGGTAATGTCCTACGAGCAGTACTTC,TRBD1,TRBJ2-7,NA,TRBV6-5
CASSHRDTSYEQYF,TGTGCCAGCAGCCACCGGGACACTTCCTACGAGCAGTACTTC,NA,TRBJ2-7,NA,TRBV11-1
CASSLITGVLGYEQYF,TGTGCCAGCAGTTTGATAACAGGGGTTTTAGGCTACGAGCAGTACTTC,TRBD1,TRBJ2-7,once,TRBV5-6
CASSGPGLHYEQYF,TGTGCCAGCAGCGGCCCGGGACTGCATTACGAGCAGTACTTC,NA,TRBJ2-7,NA,TRBV11-2
CASSLSGTSGVLRKTQYF,TGTGCCAGCAGCCTATCCGGGACTAGCGGGGTTTTGAGAAAGACCCAGTACTTC,TRBD2,TRBJ2-5,NA,TRBV7-9
CAWTAGETDTQYF,TGTGCCTGGACGGCAGGGGAGACAGATACGCAGTATTTT,NA,TRBJ2-3,NA,TRBV30